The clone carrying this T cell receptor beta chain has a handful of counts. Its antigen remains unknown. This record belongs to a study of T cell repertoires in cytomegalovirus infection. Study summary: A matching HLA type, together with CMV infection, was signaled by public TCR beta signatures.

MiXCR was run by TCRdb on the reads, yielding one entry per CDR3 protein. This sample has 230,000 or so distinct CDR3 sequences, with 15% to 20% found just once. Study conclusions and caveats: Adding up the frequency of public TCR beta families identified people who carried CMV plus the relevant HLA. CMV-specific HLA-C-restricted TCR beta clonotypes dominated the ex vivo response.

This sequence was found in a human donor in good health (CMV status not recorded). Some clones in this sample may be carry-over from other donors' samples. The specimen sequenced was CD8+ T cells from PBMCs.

The CDR3 DNA reads as TGTGCCAGCAGTTTCGGGACGACAGGGGGCTACTACGAGCAGTACTTC. This gives the protein CASSFGTTGGYYEQYF. V usage is TRBV28 and J usage is TRBJ2-7; 10 bases match TRBD1. CDR3 length: 16 residues. Germline lookup yields CDR1 MDHEN and CDR2 SYDVKM. V lost 3 bases to trimming and J lost 3 bases; unmatched junction nucleotides: 8.